A single sample gave rise to the 26 T cell receptor beta chains below, sequenced in a study of CD8 T cells in ankylosing spondylitis. Their recognized antigens are unknown. Overall study findings and caveats: Roughly eight highly homologous variants made up a TCR beta motif, and this motif appeared characteristic of ankylosing spondylitis blood.

TCRdb reanalysed the 5' RACE reads using MiXCR and keeps one entry per CDR3 protein. Among 330,000 or so distinct CDR3 sequences, 8% were seen once, and the ten largest hold 14% to 15%. Sequencing used blood, either unsorted or a sorted T cell fraction (not recorded which). The receptors originated from a male donor with ankylosing spondylitis.

This clonotype was seen only a few times. The J gene is TRBJ2-2, the V gene TRBV7-2, with TRBD2 identical over 7 bases. J was trimmed by 4 bases and V by 3 bases; bases with no gene match: 11. Germline V lookup: CDR1 SGHTA, CDR2 FQGNSA. The CDR3 totals 17 residues. CDR3 sequence: CASSFIRLAPSTGELFF. The CDR3 DNA follows: TGTGCCAGCAGCTTTATCAGACTAGCCCCGAGCACCGGGGAGCTGTTTTTT. Supplemented by reference TRBV7-2 and TRBJ2-2, the full variable domain reads GAGVSQSPSNKVTEKGKDVELRCDPISGHTALYWYRQSLGQGLEFLIYFQGNSAPDKSGLPSDRFSAERTGGSVSTLTIQRTQQEDSAVYLCASSFIRLAPSTGELFFGEGSRLTVL.

This clonotype was detected only a few times. The V gene is TRBV29-1, the J gene TRBJ1-4; D gene uncertain. The ends were cut back, 4 bases at V and 6 bases at J, with 15 bases in the middle. This CDR3 is 14 amino acids long. The germline V gene has CDR1 SQVTM and CDR2 ANQGSEA. For the CDR3, the DNA is TGCAGCGTTGCTCATTCAGGTGGCGATGAAAAACTGTTTTTT. It specifies CSVAHSGGDEKLFF. Drawing the rest from reference TRBV29-1 and TRBJ1-4, the complete variable domain is SAVISQKPSRDICQRGTSLTIQCQVDSQVTMMFWYRQQPGQSLTLIATANQGSEATYESGFVIDKFPISRPNLTFSTLTVSNMSPEDSSIYLCSVAHSGGDEKLFFGSGTQLSVL.

This clonotype occurred a few times. This chain joins TRBV24-1 and TRBJ2-3; D unclear. CDR1 is KGHDR and CDR2 is SFDVKD in the germline V gene. The CDR3 consists of 19 residues. V lost 3 bases and J 1 base, leaving 22 bases between the germline ends. The CDR3 coding sequence is TGTGCCACCAGTGATCCCACCGATATTTTTTGGAAGCGCACAGATACGCAGTATTTT. The encoded protein is CATSDPTDIFWKRTDTQYF.

The V gene is TRBV18, the J gene TRBJ2-3; D is possibly TRBD1 (5 bases). The CDR3 spans 13 residues. Germline V lookup: CDR1 KGHSH, CDR2 LQKENI. The V and J ends lost 8 bases and 5 bases respectively, with 14 bases between them. The CDR3 loop reads CASGTSGLDTQYF. CDR3 coding DNA: TGTGCCAGCGGAACCTCAGGGTTAGATACGCAGTATTTT.

V usage is TRBV7-9 and J usage is TRBJ2-5; D is unresolved. Looked up from germline, CDR1 is SEHNR and CDR2 is FQNEAQ (reference sequence). With 3 bases removed from V and 1 base from J, the gap between germline ends came to 15 bases. This CDR3 has 16 residues. The chain's CDR3 is CASSFLGSRPQETQYF. CDR3 DNA: TGTGCCAGCAGCTTCCTTGGGTCGCGGCCCCAAGAGACCCAGTACTTC.

This clonotype occurred a few times. The chain uses TRBV12-3 or TRBV12-4 and TRBJ2-5, with 10 bases lining up with TRBD2. V trimming: 3 bases; J trimming: 5 bases; junction bases outside the gene matches: 3. The CDR3 totals 14 residues. CDR3 nucleotides: TGTGCCAGCAGTTTTTCTAGCGGGAGTGAGACCCAGTACTTC. This sequence encodes CASSFSSGSETQYF.

The rearrangement links TRBV12-5 to TRBJ1-1; 7 bases are a match to TRBD1. Germline values: CDR1 LGHNT, CDR2 FRNRAP. The CDR3 extends over 14 amino acids. The junction had 3 bases not matched to a gene; V was cut back by 1 base and J by 4 bases. This CDR3 is CASGLGQGVTEAFF. CDR3 DNA: TGTGCTAGTGGTTTGGGACAGGGAGTCACTGAAGCTTTCTTT.

The rearrangement joins TRBV20-1 to TRBJ2-1; TRBD2 aligns across 8 bases. V lost 1 base and J lost 6; bases outside the gene matches: 8. Germline-derived CDR1 and CDR2 are DFQATT and SNEGSKA (reference sequence). The CDR3 is 15 residues long. This CDR3 reads CSARATSGISNEQFF. Here the CDR3 DNA reads TGCAGTGCTAGAGCAACTAGCGGAATCTCCAATGAGCAGTTCTTC.

There are a few counts of this clonotype. The rearrangement joins TRBV29-1 to TRBJ2-7; the D is unclear. The CDR3 sequence is 14 residues long. Germline CDR1 reads SQVTM; CDR2 reads ANQGSEA. The V and J ends lost 2 bases and 0 bases respectively, with 11 bases between them. The CDR3 DNA is TGCAGCGTTGAAAGCAGAAGCGTCTCCTACGAGCAGTACTTC. Its translation: CSVESRSVSYEQYF.

This clonotype was seen only a few times. V usage is TRBV20-1 and J usage is TRBJ2-2, with TRBD1 as a possible D gene (6 bases). CDR1 is DFQATT and CDR2 is SNEGSKA in the germline V gene (reference sequence). This CDR3 has 17 amino acids. The ends were cut back, 1 base at V and 2 bases at J, with 17 bases in the middle. This chain's CDR3 is CSARGLQGDINTGELFF. In nucleotides, the CDR3 is TGCAGTGCTAGAGGCCTACAAGGGGACATTAACACCGGGGAGCTGTTTTTT.

This clonotype was counted ten times or more. The chain recombines TRBV5-1 with TRBJ2-1, with 9 bases lining up with TRBD2. The trim removed 4 bases at V and 5 bases at J, leaving 4 bases unmatched. CDR3 length: 14 residues. Germline CDR1 is SGHRS and CDR2 is YFSETQ. The CDR3 DNA follows: TGCGCCAGCAGCGGGACTAGCAGAAACAATGAGCAGTTCTTC. It specifies CASSGTSRNNEQFF.

The genes are TRBV7-9 and TRBJ2-3; no definite D call. This CDR3 is 13 amino acids long. Germline CDR1 is SEHNR and CDR2 is FQNEAQ (reference sequence). Trimming cost V 4 bases and J 4 bases, with 9 bases left between them. CDR3 sequence: CASSSVVPDTQYF. In nucleotides, the CDR3 is TGTGCCAGCAGCTCCGTGGTCCCAGATACGCAGTATTTT.

This chain connects TRBV4-2 to TRBJ1-4; 9 positions agree with TRBD1. Unmatched junction bases numbered 7, after V lost 4 bases and J lost 7 bases. The CDR3 covers 15 residues. Germline CDR1 LGHNA, CDR2 YNFKEQ. CDR3 protein: CASSRVTGGGEKLFF. The DNA of the CDR3 is TGTGCCAGCAGCCGGGTGACAGGGGGGGGTGAAAAACTGTTTTTT.

The chain employs TRBV12-3 or TRBV12-4 and TRBJ1-1, with D maybe TRBD1 (5 bases). CDR3 length: 16 amino acids. V was shortened by 5 bases and J by 4 bases, with 20 bases between the two germline ends. CDR3 nucleotide sequence: TGTGCCAGCAGTGTATCCGGGACTGTAGTTAGCACTGAAGCTTTCTTT. This sequence encodes CASSVSGTVVSTEAFF.

For the CDR3, the DNA is TGCGCCAGCAGCCCCGTGGGACTAGCGTCAGATACGCAGTATTTT. Its protein is CASSPVGLASDTQYF. This rearrangement joins TRBV4-3 to TRBJ2-3; 10 bases are shared with TRBD2. This CDR3 is built from 15 residues. Germline loops: CDR1 LGHNA, CDR2 YSLEER. V shed 4 bases, J shed 4 bases, and the junction held 5 bases outside the gene matches.

The V and J genes are TRBV3-1 and TRBJ2-5; TRBD2 is a possible D gene (5 bases). CDR3 length equals 17 residues. The germline V gene encodes CDR1 LGHDT and CDR2 YNNKEL (reference sequence). V was trimmed by 2 bases and J by 5 bases, leaving 21 bases between them. The CDR3: CASSQIDRFAGGETQYF. The CDR3 DNA sequence: TGTGCCAGCAGCCAAATAGATCGCTTCGCAGGAGGCGAGACCCAGTACTTC.

The chain couples TRBV20-1 to TRBJ2-6; a weak D match, TRBD1 (6 bases). Germline loops: CDR1 DFQATT, CDR2 SNEGSKA (reference sequence). Between the trimmed V and J ends, which lost 0 bases and 1 base, there was a span of 13 bases. The CDR3 is 17 residues long. The chain's CDR3 is CSARDRGQPSGANVLTF. The DNA of the CDR3 is TGCAGTGCTAGAGATCGAGGACAGCCTTCTGGGGCCAACGTCCTGACTTTC.

The rearrangement links TRBV11-2 to TRBJ2-5; TRBD2 matches 12 bases. V was pared by 1 base and J by 2 bases, with 14 bases of the junction left unmatched. Per the germline V gene, CDR1 is SGHAT and CDR2 is FQNNGV. The CDR3 runs to 20 residues. CDR3 in amino acids: CASSLGVGTSGFRGQETQYF. CDR3 nucleotides: TGTGCCAGCAGCTTAGGGGTCGGGACTAGCGGGTTCAGAGGGCAAGAGACCCAGTACTTC. The full variable domain, rest sourced from reference TRBV11-2 and TRBJ2-5, is EAGVAQSPRYKIIEKRQSVAFWCNPISGHATLYWYQQILGQGPKLLIQFQNNGVVDDSQLPKDRFSAERLKGVDSTLKIQPAKLEDSAVYLCASSLGVGTSGFRGQETQYFGPGTRLLVL.

This clonotype was recorded many times. This chain uses TRBV12-3 or TRBV12-4 with TRBJ2-5; D is uncertain. CDR3 length: 14 residues. The V end lost 6 bases, the J end lost 1 base, and 12 bases lay between the germline ends. The DNA for the CDR3 is TGTGCCAGCAGGCCCCAGGCGAGCCAAGAGACCCAGTACTTC. This translates into CASRPQASQETQYF.

This clonotype was observed at least ten times. The V and J genes are TRBV5-6 and TRBJ2-7; 12 positions agree with TRBD2. CDR3 size: 14 residues. In germline, CDR1 is SGHDT, CDR2 YYEEEE. V shed 4 bases and J 6 bases; nucleotides not matched to a gene: 5. Here the CDR3 DNA reads TGTGCCAGCAGCCGGACTAGCGGGATTATCGAGCAGTACTTC. Protein: CASSRTSGIIEQYF.

The DNA for the CDR3 is TGTGCCACAAGCGGGGCCAGCTCCTACAATGAGCAGTTCTTC. Protein product: CATSGASSYNEQFF. The chain uses TRBV6-2 or TRBV6-3 and TRBJ2-1; TRBD2 aligns across 7 bases. The CDR3 has 14 residues. V lost 10 bases and J lost 0; bases outside the gene matches: 6. From germline, CDR1 is MNHEY and CDR2 SVGEGT.

The rearrangement uses TRBV6-5 and TRBJ2-1; TRBD2 is a possible D gene (5 bases). The CDR3 runs 17 residues. V was shortened by 2 bases and J by 5 bases, with 19 bases between the two germline ends. Germline CDR1 and CDR2: MNHEY and SVGAGI. CDR3 coding DNA: TGTGCCAGCAGTTACACCCCCGGTGGGGAGATCCACAATGAGCAGTTCTTC. Residues: CASSYTPGGEIHNEQFF.

This clonotype was found a few times. The CDR3 DNA is TGCAGTGCCCCAAGGGGGGGGGCAGGCAATCAGCCCCAGCATTTT. This sequence encodes CSAPRGGAGNQPQHF. The rearrangement links TRBV20-1 to TRBJ1-5, with D perhaps TRBD1 (6 bases). Germline V gene data show CDR1 as DFQATT and CDR2 as SNEGSKA (reference sequence). V was shortened by 6 bases and J by 2 bases, with 17 bases between the two germline ends. CDR3 length equals 15 residues.

A few counts support this clonotype. J is TRBJ2-7 and V is TRBV20-1; possibly TRBD2 for D (5 bases). The germline V gene encodes CDR1 DFQATT and CDR2 SNEGSKA (reference sequence). The CDR3 is 12 residues long. The V end was cut by 0 bases, the J end by 2 bases, with 5 bases between. The CDR3 region is CSARERAYEQYF. CDR3 nucleotide sequence: TGCAGTGCTAGAGAGAGGGCCTACGAGCAGTACTTC.

This clonotype was counted between two and nine times. The chain recombines TRBV29-1 with TRBJ2-2; 9 nucleotides agree with TRBD2. Trimming cost V 7 bases and J 3 bases; bases outside gene matches: 9. The CDR3 has 15 amino acids. Germline assignment: CDR1 SQVTM and CDR2 ANQGSEA. The CDR3 here is CSAKWTSAHTGELFF. CDR3 bases: TGCAGCGCCAAATGGACTAGCGCACACACCGGGGAGCTGTTTTTT.

This chain uses TRBV5-6 with TRBJ2-1; D remains unclear. CDR3 length: 14 amino acids. V lost 0 bases to trimming and J lost 5 bases, with 9 bases between them. Germline V gene data show CDR1 as SGHDT and CDR2 as YYEEEE. CDR3 coding DNA: TGTGCCAGCAGCTTGGTAGACTGGGACAATGAGCAGTTCTTC. Translating gives CASSLVDWDNEQFF.